The 26 T cell receptor beta chains below all came from one sample that was sequenced in a study of blood T cell repertoires in COVID-19. Sequenced by immunoSEQ multiplex PCR; TCRdb stores in-frame clones only, minus some. The profile covers over 85,000 clones, with 80% to 95% appearing a single time and approximately 1.9% taken by the ten largest. Sequencing was performed on peripheral blood. These receptors originate from a woman between 50 and 59 years old with COVID-19, enrolled during active disease.

The chain links TRBV19 to TRBJ1-6, with D tentatively TRBD1 (6 bases). Germline V gene data show CDR1 as LNHDA and CDR2 as SQIVND (reference sequence). Trimming cost V 6 bases and J 2 bases, with 11 bases left between them. The CDR3 spans 15 residues. CDR3 amino acids: CASSPGQTYNSPLHF. CDR3 sequence (DNA): TGTGCCAGTAGCCCTGGACAGACCTATAATTCACCCCTCCACTTT.

This chain uses TRBV7-8 with TRBJ1-6, with D perhaps matching TRBD1 (6 bases). Germline-derived CDR1 and CDR2 are SGHVS and FQNEAQ. The CDR3 is 15 amino acids. Trimming stripped 0 bases from V and 7 bases from J, with 10 bases between. The CDR3 sequence is CASSLARDRNSPLHF. The CDR3 nucleotides are TGTGCCAGCAGCTTAGCGCGAGACAGGAATTCACCCCTCCACTTT.

The chain couples TRBV19 to TRBJ1-2, with TRBD1 matching over 7 bases. The V gene's germline CDR1 is LNHDA and CDR2 SQIVND (reference sequence). J gave up 7 bases and V 4 bases, and 3 bases lay outside the gene matches. This CDR3 region has 12 residues. CDR3 loop: CASSKQGTGYTF. CDR3 nucleotide sequence: TGTGCCAGTAGTAAACAGGGGACTGGCTACACCTTC. The full variable domain, with the rest looked up from reference TRBV19 and TRBJ1-2, is DGGITQSPKYLFRKEGQNVTLSCEQNLNHDAMYWYRQDPGQGLRLIYYSQIVNDFQKGDIAEGYSVSREKKESFPLTVTSAQKNPTAFYLCASSKQGTGYTFGSGTRLTVV.

The gene calls are TRBV3-1 (or the pseudogene TRBV3-2) and TRBJ1-1, with D uncertain. Germline V lookup: CDR1 LGHDT, CDR2 YNNKEL (reference sequence). V was clipped by 0 bases and J by 1 base, with 9 bases between them. CDR3 length: 15 residues. The CDR3 reads CASSQDLVGNTEAFF. DNA for the CDR3: TGTGCCAGCAGCCAAGATTTGGTCGGGAACACTGAAGCTTTCTTT.

The V call is TRBV10-3, the J call TRBJ1-5; 7 bases agree with TRBD1. Germline CDR1 reads ENHRY; CDR2 reads SYGVKD. The CDR3 covers 13 residues. J was trimmed by 6 bases and V by 7 bases; bases with no gene match: 6. The CDR3 DNA follows: TGTGCCATCACCCCAAACAGGGGTCAGCCCCAGCATTTT. Translating gives CAITPNRGQPQHF.

The chain is built from TRBV6-2 or TRBV6-3 and TRBJ1-6, with D unclear. From germline, CDR1 is MNHEY and CDR2 SVGEGT. Trimming cost V 5 bases and J 0 bases, with 8 bases left between them. The CDR3 spans 15 residues. The CDR3 DNA reads TGTGCCAGCAGTCTTATGAGCTCCTATAATTCACCCCTCCACTTT. It codes for CASSLMSSYNSPLHF.

This chain uses TRBV5-8 with TRBJ2-3; 9 bases agree with TRBD1. This CDR3 has 17 residues. Germline-derived CDR1 and CDR2 are SGHTS and YDEGEE. Trimming took 0 bases from V and 0 from J; bases not matched to a gene: 5. The CDR3 here is CASSLGDRADSTDTQYF. CDR3 coding DNA: TGTGCCAGCAGCTTGGGGGACAGGGCTGACAGCACAGATACGCAGTATTTT.

This chain connects TRBV7-3 to TRBJ2-1, with 15 positions matching TRBD2. The CDR3 is 17 amino acids. Unmatched junction bases numbered 6, after V lost 5 bases and J lost 4 bases. The V gene's germline CDR1 is SGHTA and CDR2 FQGTGA. The CDR3 DNA follows: TGTGCCAGCAGCCCGACTGGGACTAGCGGGGGGTACAATGAGCAGTTCTTC. Its translation: CASSPTGTSGGYNEQFF.

V usage is TRBV15 and J usage is TRBJ1-3, with D perhaps matching TRBD1 (6 bases). V lost 1 base and J lost 0, with 13 bases in between. Germline V lookup: CDR1 LNHNV, CDR2 YYDKDF (reference sequence). The CDR3 has 17 amino acids. CDR3 residues: CATSRGQALNSGNTIYF. For the CDR3, the DNA is TGTGCCACCAGCAGAGGACAGGCCCTTAACTCTGGAAACACCATATATTTT.

The V and J genes are TRBV19 and TRBJ1-1, with 8 bases that match TRBD1. Germline assignment: CDR1 LNHDA and CDR2 SQIVND (reference sequence). V lost 8 bases to trimming and J lost 1 base; unmatched junction nucleotides: 3. The CDR3 sequence is 13 residues long. In DNA, the CDR3 is TGTGCCAGTCGACAGGGGCGGAACACTGAAGCTTTCTTT. It yields the protein CASRQGRNTEAFF.

The chain carries TRBV27 and TRBJ1-5, with 7 bases aligning to TRBD1. Germline CDR1 is MNHEY and CDR2 is SMNVEV (reference sequence). This CDR3 spans 15 amino acids. The V segment lost 5 bases and the J segment 7 bases; nucleotides outside the gene matches: 11. The CDR3 loop is CASSADRVKGQPQHF. CDR3 nucleotides: TGTGCCAGCAGTGCCGACAGGGTAAAAGGGCAGCCCCAGCATTTT.

Details on this clone: The same CDR3 arises from other DNA sequences in this sample as well. V gene TRBV19 combines with J gene TRBJ2-1; TRBD2 agrees at 7 bases. The CDR3 consists of 14 residues. The germline V gene encodes CDR1 LNHDA and CDR2 SQIVND (reference sequence). V was clipped by 5 bases and J by 1 base; unmatched bases: 2. CDR3 nucleotides: TGTGCCAGTAGTCCGGGGGGATCCTACAATGAGCAGTTCTTC. Translation: CASSPGGSYNEQFF.

J is TRBJ1-1 and V is TRBV6-5, with 7 bases aligning to TRBD1. Germline CDR1 reads MNHEY; CDR2 reads SVGAGI. Trimming at V came to 8 bases and at J to 1 base, leaving 10 bases not matched to a gene. The CDR3 is 15 amino acids. The CDR3 nucleotides read TGTGCCAGCGCAAAGGGAGACAGGGCGAACACTGAAGCTTTCTTT. Residues: CASAKGDRANTEAFF.

The chain is built from TRBV6-1 and TRBJ1-3, with a weak D call TRBD1 (5 bases). Germline values: CDR1 MNHNS, CDR2 SASEGT. This CDR3 spans 16 amino acids. V was pared by 0 bases and J by 3 bases, with 12 bases between. CDR3 region: CASSEARQIFGNTIYF. The CDR3 nucleotides are TGTGCCAGCAGTGAAGCGCGACAGATTTTTGGAAACACCATATATTTT.

The chain is built from TRBV19 and TRBJ1-2, with 9 bases identical to TRBD1. The CDR3 totals 14 residues. Germline trimming cut 5 bases from V and 6 bases from J; bases unmatched to any gene: 7. Germline-derived CDR1 and CDR2 are LNHDA and SQIVND (reference sequence). This CDR3 is CASSWGTGTHGYTF. The CDR3 DNA reads as TGTGCCAGTAGTTGGGGGACAGGGACTCATGGCTACACCTTC. The full variable domain, with the rest looked up from reference TRBV19 and TRBJ1-2, is DGGITQSPKYLFRKEGQNVTLSCEQNLNHDAMYWYRQDPGQGLRLIYYSQIVNDFQKGDIAEGYSVSREKKESFPLTVTSAQKNPTAFYLCASSWGTGTHGYTFGSGTRLTVV.

V usage is TRBV10-1 and J usage is TRBJ2-2; 7 nucleotides match TRBD1. The CDR3 loop spans 14 amino acids. V lost 6 bases and J lost 4; bases outside the gene matches: 5. CDR1 is WNHNN, CDR2 SYGVQD, per germline (reference sequence). This CDR3 is CASSSGQLTGELFF. In nucleotides, the CDR3 is TGCGCCAGCAGCTCGGGACAGCTCACCGGGGAGCTGTTTTTT.

This clone was picked up one time. The junction does not match germline at one end; this may be a read error. This chain links TRBV15 with TRBJ1-4; D may be TRBD1 (6 bases). CDR1 is LNHNV, CDR2 YYDKDF, per germline (reference sequence). The CDR3 consists of 10 residues. The CDR3 protein is CATSRGHYHF. For the CDR3, the DNA is TGTGCCACCAGCAGGGGACATTATCATTTT.

The J gene is TRBJ1-5, the V gene TRBV24-1; D call uncertain. Germline V lookup: CDR1 KGHDR, CDR2 SFDVKD. The CDR3 consists of 13 residues. V was pared by 1 base and J by 7 bases, with 7 bases between. The CDR3 DNA sequence: TGTGCCACCAGTGATTTCGAGAAGCAGCCCCAGCATTTT. Translation gives CATSDFEKQPQHF.

For this clone: Other DNA sequences in this sample translate to the same CDR3. The chain links TRBV29-1 to TRBJ1-3, with D uncertain. The CDR3 runs 12 residues. In germline, CDR1 is SQVTM, CDR2 ANQGSEA. Trimming left V 7 bases short and J 0 bases short, with 7 bases between. DNA for the CDR3: TGCAGCGCCGGGTCCTCTGGAAACACCATATATTTT. Translating it yields CSAGSSGNTIYF.

This chain uses TRBV7-9 with TRBJ2-3; TRBD2 aligns across 7 bases. V gave up 2 bases and J gave up 2 bases; unmatched junction bases: 10. This CDR3 region has 17 residues. CDR1 and CDR2 (germline): SEHNR, FQNEAQ (reference sequence). The CDR3 is CASSLNPGLVYTDTQYF. As DNA, the CDR3 is TGTGCCAGCAGCTTAAACCCTGGACTAGTGTACACAGATACGCAGTATTTT.

Written as DNA, the CDR3 is TGCGCCAGCAGTAAGAGCGGGGGGGCGAACACCGGGGAGCTGTTTTTT. Its translation: CASSKSGGANTGELFF. This chain joins TRBV5-1 and TRBJ2-2; 10 bases fit TRBD2. CDR1 and CDR2 from the germline V gene are SGHRS and YFSETQ. With 5 bases clipped from V and 0 bases from J, the junction kept 4 bases outside the gene matches. The CDR3 totals 16 residues.

The genes are TRBV5-1 and TRBJ2-3, with D perhaps matching TRBD2 (5 bases). This CDR3 is built from 15 residues. The V end was cut by 0 bases, the J end by 0 bases, with 8 bases between. Germline lookup yields CDR1 SGHRS and CDR2 YFSETQ. CDR3 nucleotides: TGCGCCAGCAGCTTGGTGCTAGCCAGCACAGATACGCAGTATTTT. It yields the protein CASSLVLASTDTQYF. Complete variable domain (other parts from reference TRBV5-1 and TRBJ2-3): KAGVTQTPRYLIKTRGQQVTLSCSPISGHRSVSWYQQTPGQGLQFLFEYFSETQRNKGNFPGRFSGRQFSNSRSEMNVSTLELGDSALYLCASSLVLASTDTQYFGPGTRLTVL.

The V call is TRBV5-6, the J call TRBJ1-1; 11 nucleotides line up with TRBD1. V lost 0 bases and J lost 4; bases outside the gene matches: 5. CDR3 length: 16 amino acids. In germline, CDR1 is SGHDT, CDR2 YYEEEE. Here the CDR3 DNA reads TGTGCCAGCAGCTTGGCCGGTGGGACAGGGGGCACTGAAGCTTTCTTT. Protein: CASSLAGGTGGTEAFF.

The DNA for the CDR3 is TGTGCCAGTAGTATAGATGGAGCCTACAATGAGCAGTTCTTC. Its protein product is CASSIDGAYNEQFF. The chain links TRBV19 to TRBJ2-1; D is unclear. V lost 0 bases and J lost 2, with 5 bases in between. CDR1 is LNHDA, CDR2 SQIVND, per germline (reference sequence). CDR3 length: 14 amino acids. Using reference TRBV19 and TRBJ2-1 for the parts outside the CDR3, the full variable domain is DGGITQSPKYLFRKEGQNVTLSCEQNLNHDAMYWYRQDPGQGLRLIYYSQIVNDFQKGDIAEGYSVSREKKESFPLTVTSAQKNPTAFYLCASSIDGAYNEQFFGPGTRLTVL.

The rearrangement joins TRBV5-1 to TRBJ2-5, with a possible D match to TRBD1 (6 bases). From germline, CDR1 is SGHRS and CDR2 YFSETQ. The CDR3 has 13 amino acids. Trimming removed 3 bases from V and 4 bases from J, with 10 bases in between. The CDR3 here is CASSSGDGETQYF. In DNA form, the CDR3 reads TGCGCCAGCAGCTCAGGGGATGGAGAGACCCAGTACTTC.

The chain employs TRBV5-1 and TRBJ2-3; 13 nucleotides align to TRBD2. CDR1 is SGHRS and CDR2 is YFSETQ in the germline V gene. V was clipped by 0 bases and J by 2 bases; unmatched bases: 6. CDR3 length equals 18 residues. CDR3 nucleotide sequence: TGCGCCAGCAGCTTGGAGGGGACTAGCGGGGCTATCACAGATACGCAGTATTTT. Translation: CASSLEGTSGAITDTQYF.